This TCR beta chain was sequenced for a study of blood T cell repertoires in COVID-19. Study-wide background: The samples span acute and convalescent COVID-19 from the United States, Italy and Spain.

Per the authors' pipeline: Estimates of nucleated cell counts were drawn from the amplification of reference gene primers. The assay was immunoSEQ multiplex PCR, and TCRdb's table has in-frame clones only and misses some. V and J calls and clone size come straight from that table; D and trimming were deduced from the DNA. The sample lists over 95,000 clones, approximately 90% occurring once. Germline lookup yields CDR1 LGHNA and CDR2 YSLEER. CDR3 length equals 15 residues. Trimming removed 2 bases from V and 4 bases from J; junction bases left unmatched: 4. This chain joins TRBV4-3 and TRBJ2-7; 11 positions agree with TRBD2. The sequencing input was peripheral blood. The sequence was obtained from a woman aged 45 to 65 with acute or convalescent COVID-19. The chain's CDR3 is CASSQRLAGSYEQYF. The CDR3 DNA follows: TGCGCCAGCAGCCAACGACTAGCGGGGTCTTACGAGCAGTACTTC.